This T cell receptor (beta chain) was observed in a study of long-term antiretroviral therapy in people with HIV. Overall study findings and caveats: Absence of data on ART adherence, viral resistance or therapy changes was noted.

Details on this clone: Its antigen remains unidentified.

Sequencing relied on immunoSEQ assay v3.0, run at survey level. The study targeted 40,000-50,000 T-cell genomes per sample in sequencing. TCRdb's copy holds only in-frame clones and misses some; the assay was immunoSEQ multiplex PCR. The table lists 15,000 to 20,000 clones, roughly nine tenths of them singletons. The source is a man aged 45-65 years with HIV. The specimen comprised unsorted PBMCs, sampled 4.2 years after starting antiretroviral therapy.

CDR3 region: CASSQDETVYEQYF. The CDR3 DNA reads as TGCGCCAGCAGCCAAGACGAAACAGTCTACGAGCAGTACTTC. The rearrangement links TRBV4-3 to TRBJ2-7; D uncertain. Trimming pared 0 bases from V and 3 bases from J, leaving 9 bases between. Germline CDR1 is LGHNA and CDR2 is YSLEER. The CDR3 sequence is 14 residues long.